This TCR beta chain emerged from a study of cytomegalovirus exposure and HLA in healthy donors. Details on this clone: Its antigen remains unknown.

Both 60 Vbeta primers and 13 Jbeta primers went into the PCR. Data came from immunoSEQ multiplex PCR; TCRdb stores just in-frame clones and leaves some out. The profile shows 40,000 to 55,000 clones, around 73% of them singletons. Study findings and constraints: Later analysis placed DRB1 highest and HLA-C lowest in TCR association rates, which differed by HLA locus. In a later analysis, at a false discovery rate of 0.05, fewer than 20,000 TCR beta sequences were associated with HLA alleles. Sequence variants that were highly shared formed a cluster that was likely a sequencing artifact.

Germline CDR1 and CDR2: LNHNV and YYDKDF (reference sequence). CDR3 length: 14 residues. V lost 5 bases, J lost 2 bases, and 11 bases lay in between. The specimen was PBMCs. This receptor was taken from a woman in her twenties or thirties in good health and CMV-seronegative. The chain links TRBV15 to TRBJ2-3; D not resolved. CDR3 region: CATSARLTTDTQYF. CDR3 DNA: TGTGCCACCAGCGCGCGGTTAACCACAGATACGCAGTATTTT.